This is a list of T cell receptor beta chains from one sample in a study of shared clonotypes between healthy human individuals. Clones were sequenced by immunoSEQ multiplex PCR, and TCRdb holds only the in-frame ones, with some missing. The sample contains nearly 2 million clones, around 96% of which appear only once. Source material: naive CD8+ T cells sorted from blood. All receptors derive from a man younger than 35 in good health. Both conserved end residues are part of each CDR3. D genes are given only for firm matches. Clone size is given for some rows only: seen once, a few or many times, or a class if the clone is expanded.

j_call v_call d_call clone_size cdr3_nt cdr3_aa
TRBJ1-5 TRBV2 . . TGTGCCAGCTTACGGGACACCCTCCTCAATCAGCCCCAGCATTTT CASLRDTLLNQPQHF
TRBJ2-5 TRBV15 TRBD2 . TGTGCCACCAGCAGAGATTTGGCTAGCGGGGGCCACGAGACCCAGTACTTC CATSRDLASGGHETQYF
TRBJ2-2 TRBV7-2 . . TGTGCCAGCAGCTTTTACGGGGAGCTGTTTTTT CASSFYGELFF
TRBJ2-7 TRBV6-1 . . TGTGCCAGCAGTGAAGCGTCCCGGGACATGCGGATGTTGCCCTACGAGCAGTACTTC CASSEASRDMRMLPYEQYF
TRBJ2-7 TRBV6-5 TRBD2 . TGTGCCAGCAGCCTCGGGGGGGCCGCCTACGAGCAGTACTTC CASSLGGAAYEQYF
TRBJ2-7 TRBV5-4 . . TGTGCCAGCAGCTTCGGCAACTACGAGCAGTACTTC CASSFGNYEQYF
TRBJ2-1 TRBV6-1 . . TGTGCCAGCAGTGAAGAGGGCGGGACAGAAGATTACAATGAGCAGTTCTTC CASSEEGGTEDYNEQFF
TRBJ2-7 TRBV2 . . TGTGCCAGCAAGTCGGGCCAGGTGCCCTACGAGCAGTACTTC CASKSGQVPYEQYF
TRBJ2-5 TRBV6-5 . . TGTGCCAGCAGCCACGGGGAATTAGTCCAAGAGACCCAGTACTTC CASSHGELVQETQYF
TRBJ2-7 TRBV6-5 . . TGTGCCAGCAGTTACTCGAACAGGAACTACGAGCAGTACTTC CASSYSNRNYEQYF
TRBJ2-5 TRBV7-9 . . TGTGCCAGCAGCTTAGGTCCGATCACCCAGTACTTC CASSLGPITQYF
TRBJ1-5 TRBV7-9 TRBD1 . TGTGCCAGCAGCCAGGAGACAGGGGGTCAGCCCCAGCATTTT CASSQETGGQPQHF
TRBJ2-1 TRBV5-1 . . TGCGCCAGCAGCTGGGACTCAAGGCGCAATGAGCAGTTCTTC CASSWDSRRNEQFF
TRBJ2-5 TRBV30 TRBD2 . TGTGCCTGGAGTGTACTAGCGGGAGCACCAGGGGAGACCCAGTACTTC CAWSVLAGAPGETQYF
TRBJ1-2 TRBV5-1 . . TGCGCCAGCAGCCCCACTGAGAACTATGGCTACACCTTC CASSPTENYGYTF
TRBJ1-5 TRBV5-6 . . TGTGCCAGCAGCTTAACTTCCCCGATTGATCAGCCCCAGCATTTT CASSLTSPIDQPQHF
TRBJ2-1 TRBV6-1 TRBD2 . TGTGCCAGCCTAGCGGAGTACAATGAGCAGTTCTTC CASLAEYNEQFF
TRBJ2-2 TRBV5-1 TRBD2 . TGCGCCAGCCCCGGGAGGGCCGAAGGGGAGCTGTTTTTT CASPGRAEGELFF
TRBJ2-7 TRBV7-9 TRBD1 . TGTGCCAGCAGCTTGGGGACAGGGCGGAACGAGCAGTACTTC CASSLGTGRNEQYF
TRBJ1-1 TRBV27 . . TGTGCCAGCAGTACGCTCGGACAGTTGGGAGGAGACACTGAAGCTTTCTTT CASSTLGQLGGDTEAFF
TRBJ2-7 TRBV6-1 TRBD2 . TGTGCCAGCAGTGAAACTAGCGGGGGTTGGTACGAGCAGTACTTC CASSETSGGWYEQYF
TRBJ1-1 TRBV5-6 . once TGTGCCAGCAGCCTGGATGGGGGATGGGTAAACACTGAAGCTTTCTTT CASSLDGGWVNTEAFF
TRBJ2-3 TRBV2 . . TGTGCCAGCAGTGATGGGGGGGCCATGTCAGATACGCAGTATTTT CASSDGGAMSDTQYF
TRBJ1-5 TRBV4-1 . . TGCGCCAGCACCAACCCGGACAGACTATGTAGCAATCAGCCCCAGCATTTT CASTNPDRLCSNQPQHF
TRBJ1-4 TRBV7-6 . . TGTGCCAGCAGCTTATTGGACGGGGAAAAACTGTTTTTT CASSLLDGEKLFF
TRBJ1-1 TRBV27 TRBD1 . TGTGCCAGCAGTTTATGGGGACAGGACCCCGAGAACACTGAAGCTTTCTTT CASSLWGQDPENTEAFF
TRBJ2-5 TRBV10-3 TRBD1 . TGTGCCATCAGTGGGGACAGCCAAGAGACCCAGTACTTC CAISGDSQETQYF
TRBJ2-5 TRBV29-1 TRBD2 . TGCAGCGTCGGGTGGGCTAGCGGAAGAGAGACCCAGTACTTC CSVGWASGRETQYF
TRBJ2-3 TRBV4-3 . . TGCGCCAGCAGCCAAGATATGGGTAGCGTCTCAGATACGCAGTATTTT CASSQDMGSVSDTQYF
TRBJ2-3 TRBV5-4 TRBD2 once TGTGCCAGTAGGACTAGCGGGAGTGCAGATACGCAGTATTTT CASRTSGSADTQYF
TRBJ2-5 TRBV10-2 . . TGCGCCAGCAGGGAAATTCAAGAGACCCAGTACTTC CASREIQETQYF
TRBJ2-7 TRBV4-1 . . TGCGCCAGCAGCCAAGATGTGGACGAGCAGTACTTC CASSQDVDEQYF
TRBJ2-7 TRBV7-9 . . TGTGCCAGCAGCCTGACCAGTTCCTACGAGCAGTACTTC CASSLTSSYEQYF
TRBJ2-3 TRBV5-4 . . TGTGCCAGCCGCTCCTGGACAGATTTGGGAGATACGCAGTATTTT CASRSWTDLGDTQYF
TRBJ2-3 TRBV7-9 . . TGTGCCAGCAGCCTGAGCCCAGATACGCAGTATTTT CASSLSPDTQYF
TRBJ2-5 TRBV27 TRBD1 . TGTGCCAGCAGGACCCATGGACAGGGGAAGACCCAGTACTTC CASRTHGQGKTQYF
TRBJ1-6 TRBV7-9 TRBD1 . TGTGCCAGCAGTCCGGACAGGGGGGAACATTCACCCCTCCACTTT CASSPDRGEHSPLHF
TRBJ2-7 TRBV5-4 TRBD2 . TGTGCCAGCAGCTTGTGGGCGGGAGCAGTCTACGAGCAGTACTTC CASSLWAGAVYEQYF
TRBJ2-7 TRBV5-1 . . TGCGCCAGCAGGCCGGACAGCTACGAGCAGTACTTC CASRPDSYEQYF
TRBJ1-6 TRBV15 . . TGTGCCACCAGCAGAGATCCTGACAGTAATTCACCCCTCCACTTT CATSRDPDSNSPLHF
TRBJ2-7 TRBV6-6 TRBD2 . TGTGCCAGCAGTTCCGCCAGTGGACTAGCGGGTTACGAGCAGTACTTC CASSSASGLAGYEQYF
TRBJ1-6 TRBV13 TRBD1 once TGTGCCAGCAGCGAGGGACAGGGGGACTCCTATAATTCACCCCTCCACTTT CASSEGQGDSYNSPLHF
TRBJ2-2 TRBV6-5 TRBD2 . TGTGCCAGCTGGGAGGCGGGGGGCACCGGGGAGCTGTTTTTT CASWEAGGTGELFF
TRBJ2-7 TRBV13 . . TGTGCCAGCAGCTTAGGAGCCCCACTTCAGGAATCGTCCACCTACGAGCAGTACTTC CASSLGAPLQESSTYEQYF
TRBJ2-1 TRBV4-1 TRBD2 . TGCGCCAGCAGCCAAGAGGGGACTAGCGGGAGCTATGAGCAGTTCTTC CASSQEGTSGSYEQFF
TRBJ2-7 TRBV7-9 . . TGTGCCAGCAGCTTAGTAAGCCGGATCTCCTACGAGCAGTACTTC CASSLVSRISYEQYF
TRBJ1-4 TRBV7-9 . . TGTGCCAGCAGCTTAGTCGGGAACAATAATGAAAAACTGTTTTTT CASSLVGNNNEKLFF
TRBJ1-1 TRBV7-8 TRBD1 . TGTGCCAGCAGCTTCGTCTCAGGGGGCGTCACTGAAGCTTTCTTT CASSFVSGGVTEAFF
TRBJ2-7 TRBV5-6 TRBD1 . TGTGCCAGCAGCGTGGACAGGGGGATCCACGAGCAGTACTTC CASSVDRGIHEQYF
TRBJ2-1 TRBV5-6 . once TGTGCCAGCCGTAATTCCCTCTCCAATGAGCAGTTCTTC CASRNSLSNEQFF
TRBJ2-2 TRBV28 TRBD1 . TGTGCCAGCTGGGTCGGACAGGGGGTGGCCGGGGAGCTGTTTTTT CASWVGQGVAGELFF
TRBJ1-2 TRBV7-9 . . TGTGCCAGCTCGGGGTCTAGCAACTATGGCTACACCTTC CASSGSSNYGYTF